Below are 6 T cell receptor beta chains sequenced from a single sample in a study of T cell responses to AZD1222 COVID-19 vaccine. Some clones are missing from TCRdb's copy, which holds only in-frame ones; the method was immunoSEQ multiplex PCR. Among 80,000 to 90,000 clones, 92% were seen once, and the ten largest hold around 5.2%. The material sequenced was peripheral blood, taken on day 0 of AZD1222 vaccination. The receptors were sampled from an adult in good health.

This rearrangement joins TRBV27 to TRBJ2-1; the D is unclear. Trimming removed 3 bases from V and 3 bases from J, with 6 bases in between. Germline loops: CDR1 MNHEY, CDR2 SMNVEV (reference sequence). The length of the CDR3 is 13 residues. The chain's CDR3 is CASSFRHYNEQFF. CDR3 in DNA: TGTGCCAGCAGTTTCAGGCACTACAATGAGCAGTTCTTC.

The J gene is TRBJ1-4, the V gene TRBV2; TRBD1 agrees at 10 bases. Unmatched junction bases numbered 3, after V lost 7 bases and J lost 4 bases. Germline CDR1 and CDR2: SNHLY and FYNNEI. The CDR3 has 14 amino acids. The CDR3 loop reads CASTGQGVNEKLFF. DNA of the CDR3: TGTGCCAGCACCGGACAGGGGGTTAATGAAAAACTGTTTTTT. Looking up the rest from reference TRBV2 and TRBJ1-4 gives the full variable domain: EPEVTQTPSHQVTQMGQEVILRCVPISNHLYFYWYRQILGQKVEFLVSFYNNEISEKSEIFDDQFSVERPDGSNFTLKIRSTKLEDSAMYFCASTGQGVNEKLFFGSGTQLSVL.

This clone appeared once. The chain has TRBV7-2 and TRBJ2-7; TRBD2 agrees at 9 bases. The V segment lost 4 bases and the J segment 7 bases; nucleotides outside the gene matches: 11. The CDR3 is 15 amino acids. Germline V gene lookup returns CDR1 SGHTA and CDR2 FQGNSA. In DNA form, the CDR3 reads TGTGCCAGCAGCTCCCCGGCGGGAGGGCCGGGGGAGCAGTACTTC. It translates to CASSSPAGGPGEQYF. Using reference TRBV7-2 and TRBJ2-7 for the parts outside the CDR3, the full variable domain is GAGVSQSPSNKVTEKGKDVELRCDPISGHTALYWYRQSLGQGLEFLIYFQGNSAPDKSGLPSDRFSAERTGGSVSTLTIQRTQQEDSAVYLCASSSPAGGPGEQYFGPGTRLTVT.

This chain links TRBV28 with TRBJ2-7; D is unresolved. CDR1 is MDHEN, CDR2 SYDVKM, per germline. Trimming cost V 5 bases and J 5 bases, with 7 bases left between them. This CDR3 is 11 amino acids long. CDR3 loop: CASSPYHEQYF. CDR3 nucleotide sequence: TGTGCCAGCAGTCCCTACCACGAGCAGTACTTC. Variable domain in full (rest from reference TRBV28 and TRBJ2-7): DVKVTQSSRYLVKRTGEKVFLECVQDMDHENMFWYRQDPGLGLRLIYFSYDVKMKEKGDIPEGYSVSREKKERFSLILESASTNQTSMYLCASSPYHEQYFGPGTRLTVT.

This clone was observed once. The gene calls are TRBV7-2 and TRBJ2-5; tentatively, D is TRBD1 (6 bases). CDR1 is SGHTA, CDR2 FQGNSA, per germline. This CDR3 contains 13 residues. V lost 1 base to trimming and J lost 5 bases, with 8 bases between them. CDR3 loop: CASSLGRGETQYF. The CDR3 DNA sequence: TGTGCCAGCAGCTTAGGCAGGGGCGAGACCCAGTACTTC.

This chain connects TRBV4-1 to TRBJ2-3, with 10 bases identical to TRBD1. This CDR3 spans 15 amino acids. Germline V CDR1 and CDR2: MGHRA, YSYEKL. Trimming took 5 bases from V and 6 from J; bases not matched to a gene: 8. The CDR3 DNA sequence: TGCGCCAGCAGCACCAGGACAGGGGGACACGATACGCAGTATTTT. Its translation: CASSTRTGGHDTQYF.